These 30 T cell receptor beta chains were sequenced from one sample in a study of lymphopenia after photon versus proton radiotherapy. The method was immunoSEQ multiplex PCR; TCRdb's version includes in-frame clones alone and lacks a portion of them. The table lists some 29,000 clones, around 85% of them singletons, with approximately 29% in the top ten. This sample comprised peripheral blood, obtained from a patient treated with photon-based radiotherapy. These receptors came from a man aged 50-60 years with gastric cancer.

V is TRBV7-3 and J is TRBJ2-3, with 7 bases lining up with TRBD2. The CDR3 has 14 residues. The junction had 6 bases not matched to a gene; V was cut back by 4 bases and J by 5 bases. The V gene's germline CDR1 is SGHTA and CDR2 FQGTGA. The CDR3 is CASSSLPGGDTQYF. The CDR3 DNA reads TGTGCCAGCAGCTCCTTGCCGGGGGGAGATACGCAGTATTTT.

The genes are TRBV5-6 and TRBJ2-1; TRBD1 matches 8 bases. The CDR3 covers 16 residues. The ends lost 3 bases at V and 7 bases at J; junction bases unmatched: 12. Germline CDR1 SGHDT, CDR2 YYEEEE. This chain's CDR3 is CASSWTGQEYFNEQFF. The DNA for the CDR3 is TGTGCCAGCAGCTGGACGGGACAGGAATATTTTAATGAGCAGTTCTTC.

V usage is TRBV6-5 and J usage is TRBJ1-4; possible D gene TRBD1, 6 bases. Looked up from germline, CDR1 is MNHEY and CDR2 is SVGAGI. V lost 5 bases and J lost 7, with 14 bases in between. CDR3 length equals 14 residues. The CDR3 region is CASSTGIHGEKLFF. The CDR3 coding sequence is TGTGCCAGCAGTACAGGGATCCATGGTGAAAAACTGTTTTTT.

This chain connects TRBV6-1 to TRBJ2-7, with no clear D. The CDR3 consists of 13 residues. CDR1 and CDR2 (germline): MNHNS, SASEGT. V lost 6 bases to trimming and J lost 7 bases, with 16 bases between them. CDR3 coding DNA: TGTGCCAGCAGCCTCTCCCGTGTTGGGGAGCAGTACGTC. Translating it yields CASSLSRVGEQYV.

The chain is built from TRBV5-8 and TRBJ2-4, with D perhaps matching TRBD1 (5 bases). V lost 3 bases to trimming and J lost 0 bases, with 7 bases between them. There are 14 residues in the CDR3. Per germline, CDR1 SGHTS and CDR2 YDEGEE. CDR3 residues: CASSSGQAKNIQYF. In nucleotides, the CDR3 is TGTGCCAGCAGCTCCGGACAAGCCAAAAACATTCAGTACTTC.

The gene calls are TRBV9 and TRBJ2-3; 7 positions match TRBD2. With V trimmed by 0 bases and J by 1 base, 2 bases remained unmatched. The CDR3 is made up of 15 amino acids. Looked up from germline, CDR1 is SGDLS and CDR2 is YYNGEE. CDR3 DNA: TGTGCCAGCAGCGTAGGGGGGAGGGGCACAGATACGCAGTATTTT. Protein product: CASSVGGRGTDTQYF.

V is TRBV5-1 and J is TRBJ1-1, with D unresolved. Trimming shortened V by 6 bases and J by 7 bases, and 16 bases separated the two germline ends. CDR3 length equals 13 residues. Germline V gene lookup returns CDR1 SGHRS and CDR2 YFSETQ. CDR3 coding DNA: TGCGCCAGCAAGGACGGGGTGTTTAGTGAAGCTTTCTTT. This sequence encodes CASKDGVFSEAFF. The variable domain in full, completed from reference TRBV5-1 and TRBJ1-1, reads KAGVTQTPRYLIKTRGQQVTLSCSPISGHRSVSWYQQTPGQGLQFLFEYFSETQRNKGNFPGRFSGRQFSNSRSEMNVSTLELGDSALYLCASKDGVFSEAFFGQGTRLTVV.

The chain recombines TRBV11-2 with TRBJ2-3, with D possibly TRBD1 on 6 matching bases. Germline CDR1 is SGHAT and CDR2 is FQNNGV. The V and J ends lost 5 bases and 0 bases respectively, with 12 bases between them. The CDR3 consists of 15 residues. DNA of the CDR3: TGTGCCAGCAGCCTCAGGGGATCTAGCACAGATACGCAGTATTTT. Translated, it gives CASSLRGSSTDTQYF.

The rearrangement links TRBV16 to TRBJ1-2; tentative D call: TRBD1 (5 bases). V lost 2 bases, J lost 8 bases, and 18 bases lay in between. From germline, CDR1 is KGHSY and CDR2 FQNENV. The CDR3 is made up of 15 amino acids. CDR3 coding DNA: TGTGCCAGCAGCCAAAAGTCCAGGGCGGTATCGGGCTACACCTTC. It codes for CASSQKSRAVSGYTF.

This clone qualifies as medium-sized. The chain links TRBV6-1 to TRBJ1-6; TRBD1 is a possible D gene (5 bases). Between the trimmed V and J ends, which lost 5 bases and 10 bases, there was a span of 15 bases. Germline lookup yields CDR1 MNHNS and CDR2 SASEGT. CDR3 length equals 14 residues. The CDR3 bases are TGTGCCAGCAGTTCCTCCGAGGAGGGGTCACCCCTCCACTTT. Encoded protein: CASSSSEEGSPLHF.

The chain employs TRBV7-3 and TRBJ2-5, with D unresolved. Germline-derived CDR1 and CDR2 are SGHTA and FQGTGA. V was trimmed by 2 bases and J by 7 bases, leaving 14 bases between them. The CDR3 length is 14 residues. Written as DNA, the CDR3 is TGTGCCAGCAGCTTAGTAGGTGGGGAAGGGACCCAGTACTTC. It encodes CASSLVGGEGTQYF.

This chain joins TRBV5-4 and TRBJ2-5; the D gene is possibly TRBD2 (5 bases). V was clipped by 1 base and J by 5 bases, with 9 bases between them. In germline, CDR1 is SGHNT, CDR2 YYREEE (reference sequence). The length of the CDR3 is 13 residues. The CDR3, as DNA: TGTGCCAGCAGCTTGTTCGGCGGGGAGACCCAGTACTTC. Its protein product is CASSLFGGETQYF. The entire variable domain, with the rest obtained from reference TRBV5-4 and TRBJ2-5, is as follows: ETGVTQSPTHLIKTRGQQVTLRCSSQSGHNTVSWYQQALGQGPQFIFQYYREEENGRGNFPPRFSGLQFPNYSSELNVNALELDDSALYLCASSLFGGETQYFGPGTRLLVL.

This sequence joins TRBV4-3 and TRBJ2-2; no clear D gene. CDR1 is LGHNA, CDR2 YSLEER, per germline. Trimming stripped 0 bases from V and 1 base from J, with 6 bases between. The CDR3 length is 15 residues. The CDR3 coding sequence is TGCGCCAGCAGCCAAGATAAACAGAACACCGGGGAGCTGTTTTTT. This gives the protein CASSQDKQNTGELFF.

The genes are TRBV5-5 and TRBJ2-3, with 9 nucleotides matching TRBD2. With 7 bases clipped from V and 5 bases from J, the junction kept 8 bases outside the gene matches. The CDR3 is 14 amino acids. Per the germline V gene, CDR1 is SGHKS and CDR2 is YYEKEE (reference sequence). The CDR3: CASRPGLAIDTQYF. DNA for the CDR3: TGTGCCAGCCGCCCGGGACTAGCCATAGATACGCAGTATTTT.

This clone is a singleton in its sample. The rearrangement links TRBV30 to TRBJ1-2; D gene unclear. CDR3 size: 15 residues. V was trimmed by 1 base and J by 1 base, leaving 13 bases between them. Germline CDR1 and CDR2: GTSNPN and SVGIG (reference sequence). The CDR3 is CAWSDGGPGNYGYTF. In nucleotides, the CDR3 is TGTGCCTGGAGTGACGGAGGACCGGGTAACTATGGCTACACCTTC.

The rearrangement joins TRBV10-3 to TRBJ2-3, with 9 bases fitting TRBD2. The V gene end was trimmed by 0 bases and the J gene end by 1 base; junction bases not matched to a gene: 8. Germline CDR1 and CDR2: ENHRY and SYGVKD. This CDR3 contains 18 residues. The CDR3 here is CAISESKVAGARTDTQYF. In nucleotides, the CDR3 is TGTGCCATCAGTGAGTCGAAGGTAGCGGGGGCCCGCACAGATACGCAGTATTTT.

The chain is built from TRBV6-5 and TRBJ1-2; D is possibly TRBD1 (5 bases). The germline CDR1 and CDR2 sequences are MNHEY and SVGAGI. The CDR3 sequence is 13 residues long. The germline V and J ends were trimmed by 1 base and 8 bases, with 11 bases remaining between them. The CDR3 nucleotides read TGTGCCAGCAGTTACTGGGCGGGGGACGGCTACACCTTC. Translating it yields CASSYWAGDGYTF.

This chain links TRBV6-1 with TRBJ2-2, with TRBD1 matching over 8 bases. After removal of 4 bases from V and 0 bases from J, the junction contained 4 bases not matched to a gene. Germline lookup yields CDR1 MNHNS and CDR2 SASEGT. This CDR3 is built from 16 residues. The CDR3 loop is CASSAGTGANTGELFF. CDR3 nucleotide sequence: TGTGCCAGCAGTGCTGGGACAGGAGCGAACACCGGGGAGCTGTTTTTT.

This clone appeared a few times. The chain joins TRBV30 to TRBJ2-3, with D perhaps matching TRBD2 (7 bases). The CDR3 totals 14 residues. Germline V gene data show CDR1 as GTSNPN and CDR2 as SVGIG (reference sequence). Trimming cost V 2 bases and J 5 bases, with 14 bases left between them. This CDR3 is CAWSRGGGGDTQYF. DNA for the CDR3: TGTGCCTGGAGTCGAGGAGGGGGGGGAGATACGCAGTATTTT.

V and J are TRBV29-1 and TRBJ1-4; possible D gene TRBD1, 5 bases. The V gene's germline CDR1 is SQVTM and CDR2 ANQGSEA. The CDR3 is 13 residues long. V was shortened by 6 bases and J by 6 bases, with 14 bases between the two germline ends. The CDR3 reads CSVDTGSDEKLFF. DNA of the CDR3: TGCAGCGTGGATACAGGTTCTGATGAAAAACTGTTTTTT.

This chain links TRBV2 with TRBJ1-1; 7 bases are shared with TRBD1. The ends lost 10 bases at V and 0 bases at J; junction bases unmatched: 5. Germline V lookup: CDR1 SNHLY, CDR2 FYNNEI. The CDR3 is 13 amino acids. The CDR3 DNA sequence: TGTGCCATTAGACAGGGAATGAACACTGAAGCTTTCTTT. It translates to CAIRQGMNTEAFF.

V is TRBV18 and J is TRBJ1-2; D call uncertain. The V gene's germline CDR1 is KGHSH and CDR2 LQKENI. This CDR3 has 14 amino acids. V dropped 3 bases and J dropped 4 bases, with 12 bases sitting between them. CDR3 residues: CASSPAAELYGYTF. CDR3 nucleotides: TGTGCCAGCTCACCGGCGGCGGAACTCTATGGCTACACCTTC.

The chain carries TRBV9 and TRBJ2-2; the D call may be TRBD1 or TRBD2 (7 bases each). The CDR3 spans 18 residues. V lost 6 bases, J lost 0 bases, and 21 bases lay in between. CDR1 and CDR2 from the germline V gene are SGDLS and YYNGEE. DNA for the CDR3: TGTGCCAGCAATAATAGACAGGGAGGGTGGACGAACACCGGGGAGCTGTTTTTT. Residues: CASNNRQGGWTNTGELFF.

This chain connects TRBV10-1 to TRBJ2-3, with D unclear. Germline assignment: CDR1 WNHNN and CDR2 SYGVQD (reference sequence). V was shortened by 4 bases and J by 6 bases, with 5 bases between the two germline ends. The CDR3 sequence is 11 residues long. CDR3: CASSVGDTQYF. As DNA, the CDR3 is TGCGCCAGCAGTGTAGGGGATACGCAGTATTTT.

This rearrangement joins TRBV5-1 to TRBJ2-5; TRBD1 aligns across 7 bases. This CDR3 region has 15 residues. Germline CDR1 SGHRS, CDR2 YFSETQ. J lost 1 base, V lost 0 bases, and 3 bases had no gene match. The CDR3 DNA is TGCGCCAGCAGCTTGGGACAGGGCATCCAAGAGACCCAGTACTTC. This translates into CASSLGQGIQETQYF.

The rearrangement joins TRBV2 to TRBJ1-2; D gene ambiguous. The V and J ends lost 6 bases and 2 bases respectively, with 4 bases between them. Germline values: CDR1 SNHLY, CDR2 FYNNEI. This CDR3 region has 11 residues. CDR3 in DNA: TGTGCCAGCAGACCCAACTATGGCTACACCTTC. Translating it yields CASRPNYGYTF.

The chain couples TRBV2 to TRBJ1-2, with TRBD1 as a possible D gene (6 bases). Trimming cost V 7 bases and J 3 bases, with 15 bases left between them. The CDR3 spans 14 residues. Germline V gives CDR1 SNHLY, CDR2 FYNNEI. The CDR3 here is CASTGEPHDYGYTF. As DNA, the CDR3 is TGTGCCAGCACAGGGGAGCCTCACGACTATGGCTACACCTTC.

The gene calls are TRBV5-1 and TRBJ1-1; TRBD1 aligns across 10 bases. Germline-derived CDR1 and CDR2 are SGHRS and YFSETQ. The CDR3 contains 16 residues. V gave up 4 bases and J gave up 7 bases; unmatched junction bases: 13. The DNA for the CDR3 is TGCGCCAGCAGCCCTCGACAGGGGGCAGGACGCGGTGAAGCTTTCTTT. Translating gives CASSPRQGAGRGEAFF. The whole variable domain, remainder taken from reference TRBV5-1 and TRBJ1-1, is KAGVTQTPRYLIKTRGQQVTLSCSPISGHRSVSWYQQTPGQGLQFLFEYFSETQRNKGNFPGRFSGRQFSNSRSEMNVSTLELGDSALYLCASSPRQGAGRGEAFFGQGTRLTVV.

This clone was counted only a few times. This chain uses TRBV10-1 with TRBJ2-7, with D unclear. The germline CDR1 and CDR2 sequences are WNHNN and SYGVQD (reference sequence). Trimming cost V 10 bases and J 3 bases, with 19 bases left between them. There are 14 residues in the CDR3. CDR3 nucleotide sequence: TGCGCCATTTCCGTTCAAAGGGCGGACTACGAGCAGTACGTC. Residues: CAISVQRADYEQYV.

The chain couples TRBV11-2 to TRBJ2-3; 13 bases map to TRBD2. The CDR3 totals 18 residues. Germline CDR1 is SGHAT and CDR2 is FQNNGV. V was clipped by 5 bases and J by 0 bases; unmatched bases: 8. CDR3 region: CASSAGLAGDRSTDTQYF. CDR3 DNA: TGTGCCAGCAGCGCAGGACTAGCGGGGGACAGAAGCACAGATACGCAGTATTTT.